This is a list of T cell receptor beta chains from one sample in a study of response to subunit inactivated influenza vaccine. TCRdb reprocessed the RT-PCR reads via MiXCR and lists one record per CDR3 protein. In the table there are around 580,000 distinct CDR3 sequences, approximately 12% of which are singletons. This specimen was PBMCs from blood, taken on the day of vaccination. The receptors were sampled from a man in his forties or fifties who received an inactivated influenza vaccine. The CDR3 runs from the conserved cysteine through the conserved F or W. A D gene is named only where the DNA matches it firmly. For some rows the clone size is stated as once, few or many, or as a class when expanded; others skip it.

V gene,D gene,clone size,J gene,CDR3 DNA,CDR3 protein
TRBV28,TRBD2,NA,TRBJ2-1,TGTGCCAGCAGAACCGGGACTAGCGGGGGTTACAATGAGCAGTTCTTC,CASRTGTSGGYNEQFF
TRBV20-1,NA,many,TRBJ1-6,TGCAGTGCTCGGACAGAGAATTCACCCCTCCACTTT,CSARTENSPLHF
TRBV5-1,TRBD2,few,TRBJ2-5,TGCGCCAGCAGCTACAGCGGGGGAGATCTGGAGACCCAGTACTTC,CASSYSGGDLETQYF
TRBV29-1,TRBD1,few,TRBJ2-2,TGCAGCGTTGAAGGGACAGGGGCGAACACCGGGGAGCTGTTTTTT,CSVEGTGANTGELFF
TRBV30,NA,NA,TRBJ2-1,TGTGCCTGGATCATCAGGCGGGACTACAATGAGCAGTTCTTC,CAWIIRRDYNEQFF
TRBV20-1,NA,NA,TRBJ2-4,TGCAGTGCGACCACTGGGGGTTTTGGTGACATTCAGTACTTC,CSATTGGFGDIQYF
TRBV29-1,NA,many,TRBJ1-2,TGCAGCGTCGAAGGGGGTACAGCTAACTATGGCTACACCTTC,CSVEGGTANYGYTF
TRBV6-2/TRBV6-3,TRBD2,NA,TRBJ2-3,TGTGCCAGCAGCCCTGGACTAGCGGGGGGGCCAGATACGCAGTATTTT,CASSPGLAGGPDTQYF
TRBV4-3,TRBD1,few,TRBJ1-4,TGCGCCAGCAGCCTATGGACAGGCCTTAATGAAAAACTGTTTTTT,CASSLWTGLNEKLFF
TRBV7-9,NA,NA,TRBJ2-1,TGTGCCAGCAGTCCAGGGTATAGGGATGAGCAGTTCTTC,CASSPGYRDEQFF
TRBV7-8,NA,few,TRBJ2-7,TGTGCCAGCAGCTTAGGGGGAGTCCCGGCTTTTTTGTACGAGCAGTACTTC,CASSLGGVPAFLYEQYF
TRBV5-1,NA,NA,TRBJ2-3,TGCGCCAGCAGCTTCGGGGCCCGCACAGATACGCAGTATTTT,CASSFGARTDTQYF
TRBV28,TRBD2,few,TRBJ2-2,TGTGCCAGCAGTTTATTCGGGCTAGCGGCAAATACCGGGGAGCTGTTTTTT,CASSLFGLAANTGELFF
TRBV2,NA,few,TRBJ1-1,TGTGCCAGCAGTCCCTACGGGGAGAACACTGAAGCTTTCTTT,CASSPYGENTEAFF
TRBV29-1,NA,few,TRBJ2-3,TGCAGCGTTGCCACAGGGTACACAGATACGCAGTATTTT,CSVATGYTDTQYF
TRBV12-3/TRBV12-4,TRBD2,NA,TRBJ2-3,TGTGCCAGCAGTGCGGGACTAGCATTGGATACGCAGTATTTT,CASSAGLALDTQYF